This entry is about one T cell receptor (beta chain). Original processing methods: Using reference gene primer amplification, nucleated cell counts were estimated. Produced via immunoSEQ multiplex PCR; TCRdb's table is partial and in-frame only. D and trimming come from the DNA, and the V and J calls and clone size come from that table. Counted here are some 300,000 clones, around 90% occurring once; the ten biggest clones make up less than 2%. Clinical history reported by participants formed the basis on which cohorts were assigned. The data originate from a study of blood T cell repertoires in COVID-19. Study at large: Sample material is recorded as cDNA or gDNA derived from T cells, B-cell-depleted T cells, or PBMCs.

Germline loops: CDR1 SNHLY, CDR2 FYNNEI. V gave up 6 bases and J gave up 4 bases; unmatched junction bases: 11. CDR3 length: 15 amino acids. This chain uses TRBV2 with TRBJ2-5; 7 bases line up with TRBD1. The sequencing sample was made of PBMCs or T cells enriched from blood (not recorded which). The receptor was isolated from a middle-aged woman who had recovered from COVID-19. The CDR3 DNA reads as TGTGCCAGCAGCCAGACAGGGATGCATTCAGAGACCCAGTACTTC. It translates to CASSQTGMHSETQYF. Full variable domain (rest looked up from reference TRBV2 and TRBJ2-5): EPEVTQTPSHQVTQMGQEVILRCVPISNHLYFYWYRQILGQKVEFLVSFYNNEISEKSEIFDDQFSVERPDGSNFTLKIRSTKLEDSAMYFCASSQTGMHSETQYFGPGTRLLVL.